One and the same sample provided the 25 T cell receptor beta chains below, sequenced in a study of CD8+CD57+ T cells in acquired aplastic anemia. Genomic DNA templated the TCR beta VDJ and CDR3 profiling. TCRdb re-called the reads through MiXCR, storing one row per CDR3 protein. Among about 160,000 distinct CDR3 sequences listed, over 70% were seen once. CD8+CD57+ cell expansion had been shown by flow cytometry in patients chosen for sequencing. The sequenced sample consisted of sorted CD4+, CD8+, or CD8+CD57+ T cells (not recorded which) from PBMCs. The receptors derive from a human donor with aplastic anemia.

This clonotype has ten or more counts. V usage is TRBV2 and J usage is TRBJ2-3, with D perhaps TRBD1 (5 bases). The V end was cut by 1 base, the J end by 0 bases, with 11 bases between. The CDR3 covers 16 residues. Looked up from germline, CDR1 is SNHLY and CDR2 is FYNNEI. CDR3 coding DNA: TGTGCCAGCAGTGAAGTCAGGGTACAAAGCACAGATACGCAGTATTTT. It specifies CASSEVRVQSTDTQYF. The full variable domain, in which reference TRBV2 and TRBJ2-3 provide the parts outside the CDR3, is EPEVTQTPSHQVTQMGQEVILRCVPISNHLYFYWYRQILGQKVEFLVSFYNNEISEKSEIFDDQFSVERPDGSNFTLKIRSTKLEDSAMYFCASSEVRVQSTDTQYFGPGTRLTVL.

CDR3 in DNA: TGCATCGTGACAGGGAAAGGGGGTGATGAGCAGTTCTTC. Protein sequence: CIVTGKGGDEQFF. This chain joins TRBV29-1 and TRBJ2-1, with 7 bases that match TRBD1. The CDR3 is made up of 13 amino acids. The germline V gene encodes CDR1 SQVTM and CDR2 ANQGSEA.

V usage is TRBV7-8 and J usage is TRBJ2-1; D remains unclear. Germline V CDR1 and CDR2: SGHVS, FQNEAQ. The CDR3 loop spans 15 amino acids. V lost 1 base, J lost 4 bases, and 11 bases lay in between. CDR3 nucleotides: TGTGCCAGCAGCTTAGAAGTTAGCCGGTACAATGAGCAGTTCTTC. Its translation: CASSLEVSRYNEQFF.

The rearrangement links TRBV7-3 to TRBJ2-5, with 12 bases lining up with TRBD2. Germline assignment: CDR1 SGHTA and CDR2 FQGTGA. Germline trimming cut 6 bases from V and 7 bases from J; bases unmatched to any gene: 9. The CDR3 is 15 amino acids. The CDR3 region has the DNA TGTGCCAGCAGACCTAGCGGGGGGGCCGTTGGGACCCAGTACTTC. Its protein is CASRPSGGAVGTQYF.

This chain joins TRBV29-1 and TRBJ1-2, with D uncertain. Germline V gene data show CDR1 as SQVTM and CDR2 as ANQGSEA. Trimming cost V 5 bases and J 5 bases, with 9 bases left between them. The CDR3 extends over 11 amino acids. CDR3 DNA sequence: TGCAGCGTTATTGAATTGTATGGCTACACCTTC. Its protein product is CSVIELYGYTF.

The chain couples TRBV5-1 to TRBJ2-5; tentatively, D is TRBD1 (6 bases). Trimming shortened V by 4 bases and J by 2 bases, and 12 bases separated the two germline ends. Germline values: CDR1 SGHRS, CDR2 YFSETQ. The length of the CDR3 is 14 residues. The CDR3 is CASSIGQSQETQYF. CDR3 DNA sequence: TGCGCCAGCAGCATAGGACAGAGTCAAGAGACCCAGTACTTC.

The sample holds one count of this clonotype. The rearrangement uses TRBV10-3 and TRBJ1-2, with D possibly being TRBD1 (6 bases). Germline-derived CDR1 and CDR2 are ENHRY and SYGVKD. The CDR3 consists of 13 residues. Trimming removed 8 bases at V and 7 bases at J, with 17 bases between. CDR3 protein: CAIGQAGVVGYTF. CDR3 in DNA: TGTGCCATCGGTCAGGCAGGGGTAGTTGGCTACACCTTC.

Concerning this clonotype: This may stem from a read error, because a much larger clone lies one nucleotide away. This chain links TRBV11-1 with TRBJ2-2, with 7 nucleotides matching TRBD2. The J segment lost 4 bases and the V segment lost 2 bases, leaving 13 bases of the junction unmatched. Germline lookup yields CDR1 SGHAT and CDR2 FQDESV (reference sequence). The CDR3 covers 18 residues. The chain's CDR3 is CASSLLGSLAAGTGELFF. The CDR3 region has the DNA TGTGCCAGCAGCTTATTGGGTTCGCTAGCGGCTGGCACCGGGGAGCTGTTTTTT.

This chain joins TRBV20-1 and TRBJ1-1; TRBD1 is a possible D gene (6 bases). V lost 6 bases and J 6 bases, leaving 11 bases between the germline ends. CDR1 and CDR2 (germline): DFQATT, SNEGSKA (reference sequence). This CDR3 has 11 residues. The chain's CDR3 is CSATQGSEAFF. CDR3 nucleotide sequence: TGCAGTGCAACACAGGGCTCTGAAGCTTTCTTT.

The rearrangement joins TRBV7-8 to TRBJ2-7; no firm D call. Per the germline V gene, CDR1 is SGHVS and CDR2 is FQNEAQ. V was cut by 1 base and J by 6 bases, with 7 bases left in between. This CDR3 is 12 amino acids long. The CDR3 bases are TGTGCCAGCAGCTTAGTCGAGACCGAGCAGTACTTC. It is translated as CASSLVETEQYF.

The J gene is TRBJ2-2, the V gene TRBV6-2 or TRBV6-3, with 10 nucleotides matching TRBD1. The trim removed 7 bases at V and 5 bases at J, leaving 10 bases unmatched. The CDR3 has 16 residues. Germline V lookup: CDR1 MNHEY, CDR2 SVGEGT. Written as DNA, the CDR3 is TGTGCCAGCATTAACCGACAGGGGGCTTTGACCGGGGAGCTGTTTTTT. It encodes CASINRQGALTGELFF.

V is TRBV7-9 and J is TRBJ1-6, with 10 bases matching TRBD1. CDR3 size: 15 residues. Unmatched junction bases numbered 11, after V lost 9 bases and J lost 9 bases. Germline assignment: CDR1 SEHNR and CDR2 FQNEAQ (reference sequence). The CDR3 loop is CASRGDGTGVSPLHF. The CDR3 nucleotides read TGTGCCAGTCGCGGAGACGGGACAGGGGTTTCACCCCTCCACTTT.

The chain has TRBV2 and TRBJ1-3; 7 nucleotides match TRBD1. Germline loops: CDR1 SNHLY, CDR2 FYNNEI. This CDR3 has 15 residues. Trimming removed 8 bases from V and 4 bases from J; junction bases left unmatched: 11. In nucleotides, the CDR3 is TGTGCCAGCCTCAACAGGGGCGTGGGGGGAAACACCATATATTTT. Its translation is CASLNRGVGGNTIYF.

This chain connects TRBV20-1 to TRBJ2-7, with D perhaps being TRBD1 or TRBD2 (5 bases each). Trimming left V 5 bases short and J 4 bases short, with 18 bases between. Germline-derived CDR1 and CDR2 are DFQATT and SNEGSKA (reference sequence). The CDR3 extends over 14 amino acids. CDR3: CSALPGTELYEQYF. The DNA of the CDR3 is TGCAGTGCTCTCCCCGGGACGGAACTGTACGAGCAGTACTTC.

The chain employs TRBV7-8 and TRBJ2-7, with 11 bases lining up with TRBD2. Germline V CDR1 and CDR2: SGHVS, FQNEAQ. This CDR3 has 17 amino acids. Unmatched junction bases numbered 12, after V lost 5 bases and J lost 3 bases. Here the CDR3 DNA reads TGTGCCAGCAGCCTAAGGGGACTAGCGGAACCTTACTACGAGCAGTACTTC. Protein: CASSLRGLAEPYYEQYF.

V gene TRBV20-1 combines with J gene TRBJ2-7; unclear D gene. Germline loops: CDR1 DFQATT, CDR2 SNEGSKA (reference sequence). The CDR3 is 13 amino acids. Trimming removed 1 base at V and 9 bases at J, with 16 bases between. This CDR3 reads CSARADGTHAQYF. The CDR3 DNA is TGCAGTGCTAGAGCGGACGGTACCCACGCGCAGTACTTC.

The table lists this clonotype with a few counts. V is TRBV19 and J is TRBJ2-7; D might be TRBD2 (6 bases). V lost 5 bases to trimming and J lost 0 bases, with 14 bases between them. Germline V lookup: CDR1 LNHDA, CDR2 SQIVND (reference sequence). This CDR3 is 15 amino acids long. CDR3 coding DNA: TGTGCCAGTAGTTCCCGGGACTTATCCTCCTACGAGCAGTACTTC. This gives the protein CASSSRDLSSYEQYF.

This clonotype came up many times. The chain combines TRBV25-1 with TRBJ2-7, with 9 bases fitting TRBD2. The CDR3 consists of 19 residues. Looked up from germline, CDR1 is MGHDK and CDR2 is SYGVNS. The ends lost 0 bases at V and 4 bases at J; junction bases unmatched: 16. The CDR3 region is CASSEYGPGLATWPYEQYF. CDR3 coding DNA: TGTGCCAGCAGTGAATATGGCCCCGGACTAGCGACATGGCCTTACGAGCAGTACTTC.

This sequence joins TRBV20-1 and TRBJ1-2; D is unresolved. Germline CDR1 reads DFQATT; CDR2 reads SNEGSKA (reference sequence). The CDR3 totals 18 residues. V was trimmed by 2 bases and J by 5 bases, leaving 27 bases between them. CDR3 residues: CSARPPSIATVEKYGYTF. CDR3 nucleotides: TGCAGTGCTAGACCTCCGTCGATAGCTACGGTGGAAAAATATGGCTACACCTTC.

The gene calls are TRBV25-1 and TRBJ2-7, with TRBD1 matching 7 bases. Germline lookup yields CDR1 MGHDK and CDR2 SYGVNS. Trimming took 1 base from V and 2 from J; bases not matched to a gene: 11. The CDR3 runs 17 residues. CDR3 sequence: CASSEWRNPGGTYEQYF. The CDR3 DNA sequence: TGTGCCAGCAGTGAATGGAGGAATCCAGGGGGAACCTACGAGCAGTACTTC.

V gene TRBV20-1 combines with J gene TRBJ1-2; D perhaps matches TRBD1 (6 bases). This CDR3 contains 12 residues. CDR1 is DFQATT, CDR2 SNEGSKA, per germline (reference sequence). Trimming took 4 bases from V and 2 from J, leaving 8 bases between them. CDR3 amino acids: CSANRVNYGYTF. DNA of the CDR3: TGCAGTGCTAACAGGGTCAACTATGGCTACACCTTC.

CDR3 DNA: TGCAGTGCTAGTGTACTAGCGGGAGGGCACGAGCAGTACTTC. It is translated as CSASVLAGGHEQYF. J is TRBJ2-5 and V is TRBV20-1; 13 nucleotides match TRBD2. The assigned J gene may be wrong: the sequence end matches TRBJ2-7 better. Germline V gene sequence: CDR1 DFQATT, CDR2 SNEGSKA (reference sequence). This CDR3 is 14 amino acids long.

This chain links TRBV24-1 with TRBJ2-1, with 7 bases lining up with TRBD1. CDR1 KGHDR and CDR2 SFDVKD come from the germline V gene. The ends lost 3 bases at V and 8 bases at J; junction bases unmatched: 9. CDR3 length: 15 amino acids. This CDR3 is CATSDPRQGEDEQFF. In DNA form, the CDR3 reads TGTGCCACCAGTGATCCTAGACAGGGTGAGGATGAGCAGTTCTTC.

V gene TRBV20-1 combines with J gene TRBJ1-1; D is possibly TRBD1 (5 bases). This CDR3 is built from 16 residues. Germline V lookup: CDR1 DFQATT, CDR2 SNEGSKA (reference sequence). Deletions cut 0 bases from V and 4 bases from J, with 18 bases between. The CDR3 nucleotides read TGCAGTGCTAGAGATCAGCACTCAGGGCTAGGCACTGAAGCTTTCTTT. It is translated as CSARDQHSGLGTEAFF.

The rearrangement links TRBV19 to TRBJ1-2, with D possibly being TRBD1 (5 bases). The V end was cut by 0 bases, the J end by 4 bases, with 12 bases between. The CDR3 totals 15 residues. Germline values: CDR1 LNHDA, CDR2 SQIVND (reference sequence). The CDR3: CASSIDRSTVYGYTF. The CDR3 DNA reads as TGTGCCAGTAGTATAGATCGTTCGACAGTCTATGGCTACACCTTC.